What follows are 21 T cell receptor beta chains derived from one specimen sequenced in a study of T cell repertoires in cytomegalovirus infection. One entry per CDR3 protein results from TCRdb running MiXCR on the reads. Of hundreds of thousands of distinct CDR3 sequences detected, roughly 9.3% appear once; the ten largest clones hold around 2.6%. Material: PBMCs. The receptors were sampled from a human donor in good health (CMV status not recorded). Some clones in this sample may be carry-over from other donors' samples.

In the case of this clonotype: A much larger clone is a single base away; this may be a read error. The J gene is TRBJ2-1, the V gene TRBV15; a weak D match, TRBD1 (6 bases). The CDR3 has 14 residues. Germline CDR1 and CDR2: LNHNV and YYDKDF (reference sequence). V shed 3 bases and J shed 7 bases, with 13 bases lying between them. CDR3 DNA sequence: TGTGCCACCAGCAGTGGGGACAAGGGGAATGAGCAGTTCTTC. It translates to CATSSGDKGNEQFF.

This clonotype appeared many times. The V call is TRBV2, the J call TRBJ2-7; D remains unclear. Germline V gene lookup returns CDR1 SNHLY and CDR2 FYNNEI. The CDR3 extends over 12 amino acids. The V end lost 2 bases, the J end lost 8 bases, and 10 bases lay between the germline ends. The CDR3: CASSESYLQQYV. The CDR3 DNA reads TGTGCCAGCAGTGAATCTTACCTACAGCAGTACGTC.

The table lists this clonotype with many counts. This CDR3 reads CASSQDSVFTSGGSDTQYF. The CDR3 nucleotides read TGCGCCAGCAGCCAAGACAGCGTCTTCACTAGCGGGGGGTCAGATACGCAGTATTTT. The rearrangement uses TRBV4-3 and TRBJ2-3, with 12 positions matching TRBD2. V dropped 0 bases and J dropped 4; count of bases not matched to a gene: 11. CDR1 and CDR2 (germline): LGHNA, YSLEER. The CDR3 length is 19 residues.

This rearrangement joins TRBV5-1 to TRBJ2-7, with D possibly being TRBD1 (5 bases). CDR1 SGHRS and CDR2 YFSETQ come from the germline V gene. This CDR3 has 13 residues. The V and J ends lost 4 bases and 3 bases respectively, with 11 bases between them. CDR3 coding DNA: TGCGCCAGCAGCCTGACAGAAAACTACGAGCAGTACTTC. Its translation is CASSLTENYEQYF. Variable domain in full (rest from reference TRBV5-1 and TRBJ2-7): KAGVTQTPRYLIKTRGQQVTLSCSPISGHRSVSWYQQTPGQGLQFLFEYFSETQRNKGNFPGRFSGRQFSNSRSEMNVSTLELGDSALYLCASSLTENYEQYFGPGTRLTVT.

In its sample, this clonotype was seen many times. The chain couples TRBV20-1 to TRBJ1-6; D is unclear. CDR3 size: 16 residues. Trimming removed 7 bases from V and 6 bases from J, with 22 bases in between. Germline loops: CDR1 DFQATT, CDR2 SNEGSKA (reference sequence). The CDR3 bases are TGCAGTGGGGGAGACGGACGACTTGCGAGTAATTCACCCCTCCACTTT. Protein sequence: CSGGDGRLASNSPLHF.

This clonotype was seen repeatedly, ten times or more. This chain uses TRBV6-2 or TRBV6-3 with TRBJ2-7; D may be TRBD1 (5 bases). The CDR3 totals 12 residues. Trimming took off 6 bases at V and 7 bases at J, with 13 bases between the two ends. Germline loops: CDR1 MNHEY, CDR2 SVGEGT. CDR3 nucleotides: TGTGCCAGCAGCCTGACAGTGGGGGAGCAGTACGTC. Translated: CASSLTVGEQYV.

The chain employs TRBV5-1 and TRBJ2-5, with 10 bases fitting TRBD2. The CDR3 loop spans 16 amino acids. CDR1 is SGHRS, CDR2 YFSETQ, per germline. The V gene end was trimmed by 4 bases and the J gene end by 2 bases; junction bases not matched to a gene: 8. CDR3 loop: CASSAVVAGGQETQYF. The CDR3 bases are TGCGCCAGCAGCGCCGTCGTAGCGGGGGGACAAGAGACCCAGTACTTC. The full variable domain, completed using reference TRBV5-1 and TRBJ2-5, is KAGVTQTPRYLIKTRGQQVTLSCSPISGHRSVSWYQQTPGQGLQFLFEYFSETQRNKGNFPGRFSGRQFSNSRSEMNVSTLELGDSALYLCASSAVVAGGQETQYFGPGTRLLVL.

This clonotype was seen at least ten times. Here the CDR3 DNA reads TGCGCCAGCAGCCAAGGAACTTACTCTGGGGCCAACGTCCTGACTTTC. Its protein product is CASSQGTYSGANVLTF. The gene calls are TRBV4-1 and TRBJ2-6; no reliable D call. The length of the CDR3 is 16 residues. The V end was cut by 1 base, the J end by 0 bases, with 7 bases between. CDR1 is MGHRA and CDR2 is YSYEKL in the germline V gene.

The sample holds many counts of this clonotype. This chain connects TRBV6-5 to TRBJ2-3, with TRBD2 matching 7 bases. This CDR3 comprises 14 residues. Looked up from germline, CDR1 is MNHEY and CDR2 is SVGAGI. V dropped 2 bases and J dropped 2; count of bases not matched to a gene: 1. CDR3 residues: CASSYGTTTDTQYF. CDR3 nucleotides: TGTGCCAGCAGTTACGGGACTACCACAGATACGCAGTATTTT.

This clonotype was recorded at least ten times. The chain combines TRBV5-6 with TRBJ2-1; D is possibly TRBD2 (6 bases). Germline lookup yields CDR1 SGHDT and CDR2 YYEEEE. The CDR3 contains 15 residues. Trimming took off 0 bases at V and 4 bases at J, with 11 bases between the two ends. DNA for the CDR3: TGTGCCAGCAGCTTGGATCGCGGGGTATACAATGAGCAGTTCTTC. Translated, it gives CASSLDRGVYNEQFF.

This clonotype was counted at least ten times. The J gene is TRBJ2-5, the V gene TRBV20-1; maybe TRBD1 (6 bases). The CDR3 loop spans 12 amino acids. Germline V gene data show CDR1 as DFQATT and CDR2 as SNEGSKA (reference sequence). The CDR3 nucleotides read TGCAGCGCACCGCGACAGGTAGAGACCCAGTACTTC. Its protein product is CSAPRQVETQYF.

This clonotype was seen repeatedly, ten times or more. This chain links TRBV20-1 with TRBJ2-5; weak D call: TRBD2 (6 bases). The V gene's germline CDR1 is DFQATT and CDR2 SNEGSKA (reference sequence). This CDR3 region has 13 residues. Trimming removed 3 bases from V and 1 base from J, with 9 bases in between. As DNA, the CDR3 is TGCAGTGCTAGTGGGACTCCCCAAGAGACCCAGTACTTC. It is translated as CSASGTPQETQYF.

This clonotype has ten or more counts. The V gene is TRBV20-1, the J gene TRBJ2-7, with a tentative D call TRBD1 (5 bases). Per the germline V gene, CDR1 is DFQATT and CDR2 is SNEGSKA (reference sequence). The CDR3 runs 13 residues. V lost 6 bases to trimming and J lost 0 bases, with 12 bases between them. CDR3 sequence (DNA): TGCAGTGCGCCGGCTGACAGCTCCTACGAGCAGTACTTC. Its protein product is CSAPADSSYEQYF.

This clonotype came up many times. The V call is TRBV19, the J call TRBJ1-1, with no clear D. The length of the CDR3 is 11 residues. V was shortened by 3 bases and J by 6 bases, with 5 bases between the two germline ends. From germline, CDR1 is LNHDA and CDR2 SQIVND (reference sequence). This CDR3 reads CASSIWPEAFF. The CDR3 nucleotides read TGTGCCAGTAGTATTTGGCCTGAAGCTTTCTTT.

This clonotype was observed at least ten times. For the CDR3, the DNA is TGTGCCAGCAGCCACCTAAGACAGGGACTCGACTCCTACGAGCAGTACGTC. This gives the protein CASSHLRQGLDSYEQYV. The chain recombines TRBV14 with TRBJ2-7, with D maybe TRBD1 (7 bases). Germline assignment: CDR1 SGHDN and CDR2 FVKESK. Trimming took off 3 bases at V and 0 bases at J, with 18 bases between the two ends. The length of the CDR3 is 17 residues.

This clonotype was detected ten times or more. The V gene is TRBV20-1, the J gene TRBJ1-5; D call uncertain. Trimming took 5 bases from V and 0 from J, leaving 5 bases between them. Per the germline V gene, CDR1 is DFQATT and CDR2 is SNEGSKA (reference sequence). This CDR3 comprises 12 residues. The CDR3 here is CSAVYSNQPQHF. DNA for the CDR3: TGCAGTGCTGTGTATAGCAATCAGCCCCAGCATTTT.

This clonotype was counted at least ten times. The gene calls are TRBV5-5 and TRBJ2-1; either TRBD1 or TRBD2 may fit D (8 bases each). This CDR3 region has 15 residues. V was trimmed by 2 bases and J by 7 bases, leaving 16 bases between them. The germline V gene has CDR1 SGHKS and CDR2 YYEKEE (reference sequence). The CDR3 DNA is TGTGCCAGCAGCTTAGGACAGGGCGGGGGGAATGAGCAGTTCTTC. Translation: CASSLGQGGGNEQFF.

This clonotype was detected ten times or more. The chain has TRBV12-3 or TRBV12-4 and TRBJ2-3; 11 positions agree with TRBD1. The CDR3 contains 16 residues. With V trimmed by 7 bases and J by 2 bases, 8 bases remained unmatched. The CDR3 protein is CASTKGGQGDTDTQYF. Here the CDR3 DNA reads TGTGCCAGCACCAAGGGGGGACAGGGGGACACAGATACGCAGTATTTT.

The rearrangement links TRBV2 to TRBJ1-4; D is unresolved. This CDR3 spans 10 amino acids. Germline CDR1 is SNHLY and CDR2 is FYNNEI. The germline V and J ends were trimmed by 4 bases and 8 bases, with 2 bases remaining between them. Here the CDR3 DNA reads TGTGCCAGCAGTGCCGAAAAACTGTTTTTT. The encoded protein is CASSAEKLFF.

This rearrangement joins TRBV18 to TRBJ1-2, with D unresolved. Germline loops: CDR1 KGHSH, CDR2 LQKENI. This CDR3 has 13 residues. V was shortened by 2 bases and J by 8 bases, with 12 bases between the two germline ends. CDR3 in DNA: TGTGCCAGCTCACCAGTCACCGGGCAAGGCTACACCTTC. It encodes CASSPVTGQGYTF.

This clonotype was counted at least ten times. The genes are TRBV10-3 and TRBJ2-3; 15 bases are shared with TRBD2. Germline values: CDR1 ENHRY, CDR2 SYGVKD. The CDR3 extends over 14 amino acids. V shed 10 bases and J 4 bases; nucleotides not matched to a gene: 3. CDR3 bases: TGTGCCACCCGGACTAGCGGGGGGGCAGATACGCAGTATTTT. This translates into CATRTSGGADTQYF.